This T cell receptor beta chain emerged from a study of cytomegalovirus exposure and HLA in healthy donors. Whole-study findings and limits: Being productive about 87% or about 30% of the time was typical of most TCR beta V segments in an earlier analysis. An ancestry cluster, one associated with Asian ancestry, reportedly showed fewer N-insertions than the approximately 720-donor mean in a later analysis.

In the PCR, 60 Vbeta and 13 Jbeta primers were used. Method: immunoSEQ multiplex PCR; TCRdb's copy keeps in-frame clones and lacks some. The repertoire holds 150,000 to 200,000 clones, with around four fifths as singletons. Notes on this clone: The target antigen is unknown.

The V and J ends lost 5 bases and 7 bases, in that order; junction bases with no gene match: 11. Germline values: CDR1 LNHNV, CDR2 YYDKDF (reference sequence). The CDR3 is made up of 16 amino acids. Sequencing was carried out using PBMCs. This clonotype was obtained from a woman aged 40 to 50 in good health and CMV-seronegative. The rearrangement links TRBV15 to TRBJ2-2, with 9 bases that match TRBD1. The CDR3 DNA follows: TGTGCCACCAGCTTAAGCTGGGACAGGGATGGCGGGGAGCTGTTTTTT. Translation: CATSLSWDRDGGELFF.